These 18 T cell receptor beta chains were sequenced from one sample in a study of T cell repertoires in cytomegalovirus infection. MiXCR, run by TCRdb on the reads, gives a single entry per CDR3 protein. This sample carries about 320,000 distinct CDR3 sequences, approximately 9.5% of them seen once, and the ten largest clones take around 4%. The sequenced sample was PBMCs. These receptor sequences come from a human donor in good health (CMV status not recorded). Some clones in this sample may be carry-over from other donors' samples.

This clonotype was seen at least ten times. The chain carries TRBV19 and TRBJ2-7, with 10 nucleotides matching TRBD1. The CDR3 length is 16 residues. Trimming removed 3 bases from V and 6 bases from J; junction bases left unmatched: 11. Germline lookup yields CDR1 LNHDA and CDR2 SQIVND (reference sequence). The CDR3, as DNA: TGTGCCAGTAGTATCGTCCCCGGGACAGGGGTCGGCGAGCAGTACTTC. The encoded protein is CASSIVPGTGVGEQYF.

A few counts support this clonotype. V is TRBV7-6 and J is TRBJ2-2; no firm D call. This CDR3 is 17 amino acids long. V lost 1 base to trimming and J lost 4 bases, with 16 bases between them. CDR1 is SGHVS and CDR2 is FNYEAQ in the germline V gene. This CDR3 is CASSLGVDQLRTGELFF. The CDR3 DNA is TGTGCCAGCAGCTTAGGGGTGGACCAGCTACGCACCGGGGAGCTGTTTTTT.

The chain carries TRBV7-7 and TRBJ2-7; unclear D gene. V lost 3 bases, J lost 6 bases, and 12 bases lay in between. Germline CDR1 SSHAT, CDR2 FNYEAQ (reference sequence). The CDR3 extends over 13 amino acids. The chain's CDR3 is CASSFQEYGEQYF. DNA for the CDR3: TGTGCCAGCAGCTTTCAAGAGTATGGCGAGCAGTACTTC.

This clonotype showed up many times. The chain couples TRBV7-2 to TRBJ1-4, with 8 bases aligning to TRBD1. Germline CDR1 and CDR2: SGHTA and FQGNSA. This CDR3 is 15 amino acids long. V gave up 5 bases and J gave up 4 bases; unmatched junction bases: 6. CDR3 protein: CASSPPTGVNEKLFF. The CDR3 nucleotides read TGTGCCAGCAGCCCCCCGACAGGGGTTAATGAAAAACTGTTTTTT.

J is TRBJ2-1 and V is TRBV9; 11 bases are shared with TRBD2. Per germline, CDR1 SGDLS and CDR2 YYNGEE. The CDR3 runs 16 residues. With 1 base clipped from V and 10 bases from J, the junction kept 10 bases outside the gene matches. The CDR3: CASSVPGTSGLWEQFF. CDR3 in DNA: TGTGCCAGCAGCGTACCCGGGACTAGCGGACTGTGGGAGCAGTTCTTC.

This clonotype was picked up a small number of times. The chain couples TRBV11-2 to TRBJ2-4, with 9 bases matching TRBD1. The V gene end was trimmed by 4 bases and the J gene end by 7 bases; junction bases not matched to a gene: 11. Germline CDR1 reads SGHAT; CDR2 reads FQNNGV. The CDR3 runs to 16 residues. The CDR3 is CASSYYRGRGENIQYF. DNA for the CDR3: TGTGCCAGCAGCTATTACAGGGGGCGCGGGGAGAACATTCAGTACTTC.

This clonotype was recorded many times. The chain couples TRBV7-8 to TRBJ2-5; tentative D call: TRBD2 (7 bases). The CDR3 loop spans 18 amino acids. Looked up from germline, CDR1 is SGHVS and CDR2 is FQNEAQ. The V end lost 1 base, the J end lost 0 bases, and 18 bases lay between the germline ends. For the CDR3, the DNA is TGTGCCAGCAGCTTAGTACCGGGGGCTAGCGGCTACCAAGAGACCCAGTACTTC. It yields the protein CASSLVPGASGYQETQYF.

This clonotype was observed many times. CDR3 residues: CASTLRDRVLSPLHF. In DNA form, the CDR3 reads TGTGCCAGCACCCTCCGGGACAGGGTGCTTTCACCCCTCCACTTT. J is TRBJ1-6 and V is TRBV28; 9 nucleotides line up with TRBD1. J was trimmed by 9 bases and V by 7 bases; bases with no gene match: 10. Germline values: CDR1 MDHEN, CDR2 SYDVKM. The CDR3 loop spans 15 amino acids.

CDR3 loop: CASSPRAIRRSTTSGNTIYF. Written as DNA, the CDR3 is TGCGCCAGCAGCCCTAGGGCCATAAGAAGGTCGACGACCTCTGGAAACACCATATATTTT. This rearrangement joins TRBV4-3 to TRBJ1-3; D gene uncertain. The CDR3 contains 20 residues. Trimming took 4 bases from V and 0 from J, leaving 25 bases between them. Germline V lookup: CDR1 LGHNA, CDR2 YSLEER.

The genes are TRBV28 and TRBJ2-3, with 10 bases aligning to TRBD1. The CDR3 covers 15 residues. From germline, CDR1 is MDHEN and CDR2 SYDVKM. V gave up 5 bases and J gave up 4 bases; unmatched junction bases: 6. As DNA, the CDR3 is TGTGCCAGCAGTAGGACAGGGGGTGGGGCAGATACGCAGTATTTT. Translating gives CASSRTGGGADTQYF.

This chain joins TRBV7-3 and TRBJ1-1; D may be TRBD1 (5 bases). The CDR3 consists of 14 residues. V was pared by 1 base and J by 3 bases, with 9 bases between. CDR1 is SGHTA, CDR2 FQGTGA, per germline. This CDR3 is CASSLNWGDTEAFF. CDR3 DNA sequence: TGTGCCAGCAGCTTAAATTGGGGGGACACTGAAGCTTTCTTT.

This chain connects TRBV30 to TRBJ2-1; TRBD2 agrees at 7 bases. The CDR3 has 12 residues. The ends lost 3 bases at V and 10 bases at J; junction bases unmatched: 6. The V gene's germline CDR1 is GTSNPN and CDR2 SVGIG (reference sequence). CDR3 amino acids: CAWRPLRGEQFF. Written as DNA, the CDR3 is TGTGCCTGGAGACCCCTGCGGGGGGAGCAGTTCTTC.

The rearrangement uses TRBV19 and TRBJ2-4; no firm D call. The CDR3 has 15 amino acids. Per the germline V gene, CDR1 is LNHDA and CDR2 is SQIVND (reference sequence). Trimming stripped 8 bases from V and 6 bases from J, with 20 bases between. The CDR3 reads CASSYQTGWANIQYF. CDR3 in DNA: TGTGCCAGTTCATACCAGACGGGTTGGGCAAACATTCAGTACTTC.

This clonotype was found many times. J is TRBJ2-5 and V is TRBV7-9, with 9 nucleotides matching TRBD2. Germline V lookup: CDR1 SEHNR, CDR2 FQNEAQ (reference sequence). V was pared by 1 base and J by 5 bases, with 8 bases of the junction left unmatched. This CDR3 has 16 amino acids. The CDR3 DNA follows: TGTGCCAGCAGCTTAGGACAGCGGGGGGCTCGGGAGACCCAGTACTTC. This translates into CASSLGQRGARETQYF.

This clonotype has ten or more counts. The chain uses TRBV20-1 and TRBJ2-7, with 14 bases lining up with TRBD2. The CDR3 extends over 16 amino acids. CDR1 is DFQATT and CDR2 is SNEGSKA in the germline V gene (reference sequence). The junction had 11 bases not matched to a gene; V was cut back by 6 bases and J by 4 bases. CDR3 residues: CSANTGTSGSLYEQYF. CDR3 in DNA: TGCAGTGCAAATACCGGGACTAGCGGGAGTCTGTACGAGCAGTACTTC.

In its sample, this clonotype was seen many times. CDR3 sequence reads: CASSSPAGGETQYF. The CDR3 DNA follows: TGTGCCAGCAGCTCCCCGGCGGGCGGAGAGACCCAGTACTTC. The chain links TRBV7-2 to TRBJ2-5, with a tentative D call TRBD2 (5 bases). This CDR3 has 14 residues. V lost 4 bases and J 4 bases, leaving 13 bases between the germline ends. Germline loops: CDR1 SGHTA, CDR2 FQGNSA.

The V and J genes are TRBV12-3 or TRBV12-4 and TRBJ2-5; possibly TRBD1 for D (6 bases). The V and J ends lost 3 bases and 2 bases respectively, with 13 bases between them. The CDR3 has 15 residues. The CDR3 DNA sequence: TGTGCCAGCAGTTTGGGCAGGGGCGTTCAAGAGACCCAGTACTTC. It codes for CASSLGRGVQETQYF.

The chain uses TRBV20-1 and TRBJ2-5; 11 bases agree with TRBD1. This CDR3 is built from 13 residues. Germline assignment: CDR1 DFQATT and CDR2 SNEGSKA (reference sequence). Losses at the gene ends were 5 bases for V and 4 bases for J; bases not matched to a gene: 3. The CDR3, as DNA: TGCAGTGCTGGACAGGGGGCGGGAGAGACCCAGTACTTC. This sequence encodes CSAGQGAGETQYF.